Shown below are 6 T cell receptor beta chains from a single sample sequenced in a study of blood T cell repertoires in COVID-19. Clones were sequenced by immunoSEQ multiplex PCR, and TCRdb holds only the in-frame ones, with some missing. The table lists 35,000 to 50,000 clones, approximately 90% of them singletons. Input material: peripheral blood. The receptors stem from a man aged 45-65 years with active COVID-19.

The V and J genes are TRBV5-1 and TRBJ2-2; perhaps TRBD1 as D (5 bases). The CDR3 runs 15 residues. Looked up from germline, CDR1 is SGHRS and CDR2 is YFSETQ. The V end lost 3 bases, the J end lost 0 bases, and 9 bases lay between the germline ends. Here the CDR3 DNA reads TGCGCCAGCAGCTGGGGCTCGTCGAACACCGGGGAGCTGTTTTTT. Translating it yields CASSWGSSNTGELFF.

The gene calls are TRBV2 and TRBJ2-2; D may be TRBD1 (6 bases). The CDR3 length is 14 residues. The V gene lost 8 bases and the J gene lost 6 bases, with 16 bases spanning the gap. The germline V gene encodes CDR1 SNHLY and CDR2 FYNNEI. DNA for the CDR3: TGTGCCAGCGCCGGGGACCAGGGGTCCGGGGAGCTGTTTTTT. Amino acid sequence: CASAGDQGSGELFF.

This CDR3 is CASSPAGGSSYEQYF. CDR3 in DNA: TGTGCCAGCTCACCAGCAGGCGGGAGCTCCTACGAGCAGTACTTC. The chain is built from TRBV18 and TRBJ2-7; TRBD2 matches 7 bases. Germline V CDR1 and CDR2: KGHSH, LQKENI. The CDR3 spans 15 residues. J gave up 0 bases and V 2 bases, and 4 bases lay outside the gene matches.

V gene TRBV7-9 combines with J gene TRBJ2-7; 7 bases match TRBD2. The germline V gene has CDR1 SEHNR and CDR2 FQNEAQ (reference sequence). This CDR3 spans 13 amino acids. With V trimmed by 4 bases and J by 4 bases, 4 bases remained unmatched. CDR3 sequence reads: CASSWREKYEQYF. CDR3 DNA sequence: TGTGCCAGCAGCTGGCGGGAGAAATACGAGCAGTACTTC. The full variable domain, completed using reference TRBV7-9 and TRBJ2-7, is DTGVSQNPRHKITKRGQNVTFRCDPISEHNRLYWYRQTLGQGPEFLTYFQNEAQLEKSRLLSDRFSAERPKGSFSTLEIQRTEQGDSAMYLCASSWREKYEQYFGPGTRLTVT.

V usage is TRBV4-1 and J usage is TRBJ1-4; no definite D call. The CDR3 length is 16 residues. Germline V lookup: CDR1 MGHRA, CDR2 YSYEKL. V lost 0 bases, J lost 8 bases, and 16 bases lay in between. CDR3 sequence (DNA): TGCGCCAGCAGCCAAGATAGTGGCATAGCGGGGGAAAAACTGTTTTTT. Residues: CASSQDSGIAGEKLFF.

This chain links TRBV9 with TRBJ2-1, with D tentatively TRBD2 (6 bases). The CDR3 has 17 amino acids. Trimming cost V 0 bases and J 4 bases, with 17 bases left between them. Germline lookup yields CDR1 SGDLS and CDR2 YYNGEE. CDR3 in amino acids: CASSVGGGDVTYNEQFF. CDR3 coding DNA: TGTGCCAGCAGCGTAGGAGGAGGGGACGTAACGTACAATGAGCAGTTCTTC. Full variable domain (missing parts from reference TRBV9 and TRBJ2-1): DSGVTQTPKHLITATGQRVTLRCSPRSGDLSVYWYQQSLDQGLQFLIQYYNGEERAKGNILERFSAQQFPDLHSELNLSSLELGDSALYFCASSVGGGDVTYNEQFFGPGTRLTVL.